This T cell receptor beta chain was found in a study of blood T cell repertoires in COVID-19. In the study overall: The United States, Italy and Spain were the sources of the acute and convalescent COVID-19 samples. Sources were T cells, B-cell-depleted T cells, or PBMCs; the material itself was cDNA or gDNA.

Original analysis: Amplification of reference gene primers was used by the study to estimate nucleated cell counts. Clones were read by immunoSEQ multiplex PCR, and TCRdb kept only the in-frame ones, dropping some. The V and J calls and clone size come from that table; D and trimming were worked out from the DNA. The data show about 130,000 clones, approximately 86% seen once. This CDR3 region has 14 residues. The germline V gene encodes CDR1 SGHAT and CDR2 FQNNGV. The V segment lost 1 base and the J segment 9 bases; nucleotides outside the gene matches: 7. The Seattle patients, enrolled during active infection, were followed longitudinally.

The TCR comes from a woman in her sixties or seventies with COVID-19, enrolled during active disease. Sequenced input: peripheral blood. This chain connects TRBV11-2 to TRBJ1-1; TRBD1 aligns across 8 bases. The CDR3 is CASSLGQGARKAFF. The CDR3 region has the DNA TGTGCCAGCAGCTTAGGGCAGGGGGCGCGGAAAGCTTTCTTT.